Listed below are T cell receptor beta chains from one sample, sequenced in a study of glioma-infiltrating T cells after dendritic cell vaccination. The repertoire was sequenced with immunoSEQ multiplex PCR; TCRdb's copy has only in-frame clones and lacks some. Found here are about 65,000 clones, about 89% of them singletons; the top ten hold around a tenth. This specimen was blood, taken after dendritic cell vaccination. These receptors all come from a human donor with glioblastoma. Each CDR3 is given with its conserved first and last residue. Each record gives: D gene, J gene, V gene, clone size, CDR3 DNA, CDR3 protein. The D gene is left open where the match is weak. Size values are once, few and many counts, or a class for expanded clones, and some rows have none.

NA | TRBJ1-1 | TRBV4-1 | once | TGCGCCAGCAGCCAAGTCCTGAGCGCGCGCGCTGAAGCTTTCTTT | CASSQVLSARAEAFF
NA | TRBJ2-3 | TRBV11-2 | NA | TGTGCCAGCAGCTTTTCGGTTGGGCAGGGCTTGGCGGATACGCAGTATTTT | CASSFSVGQGLADTQYF
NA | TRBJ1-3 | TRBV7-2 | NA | TGTGCCAGCAGCTTTATTACGAGCTCTGGAAACACCATATATTTT | CASSFITSSGNTIYF
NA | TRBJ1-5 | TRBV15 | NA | TGTGCCACCAGCACTCCAGGGTATAGCAATCAGCCCCAGCATTTT | CATSTPGYSNQPQHF
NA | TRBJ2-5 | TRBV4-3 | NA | TGCGCCAGCAGCCAAGAGGGTGGTCGGGGGGAGACCCAGTACTTC | CASSQEGGRGETQYF
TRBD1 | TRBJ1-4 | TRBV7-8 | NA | TGTGCCAGCAGGGACGGACAGGGTAGTGAAAAACTGTTTTTT | CASRDGQGSEKLFF
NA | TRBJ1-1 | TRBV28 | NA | TGTGCCAGCAGTCCAGGGGCTTTGAACACTGAAGCTTTCTTT | CASSPGALNTEAFF
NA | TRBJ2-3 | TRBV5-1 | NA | TGCGCCAGCAGCTTGGGACCGGCCAGGGCTGATACGCAGTATTTT | CASSLGPARADTQYF
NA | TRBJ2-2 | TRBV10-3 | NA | TGTGCCATCCGTAAAGCTACAGGGGGGGACACCGGGGAGCTGTTTTTT | CAIRKATGGDTGELFF
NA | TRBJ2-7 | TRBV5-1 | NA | TGCGCCAGCAGCTTGGATTTAGCGGCCTACTACGAGCAGTACTTC | CASSLDLAAYYEQYF
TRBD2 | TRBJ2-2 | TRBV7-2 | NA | TGTGCCAGCAGCTTAGAATCTAGCGGGCGGACCGGGGAGCTGTTTTTT | CASSLESSGRTGELFF
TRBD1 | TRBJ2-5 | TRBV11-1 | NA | TGTGCCAGCAGCCGAGGCGGGACAGGGGGCCTACAGGCAGAGACCCAGTACTTC | CASSRGGTGGLQAETQYF
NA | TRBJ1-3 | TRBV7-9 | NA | TGTGCCAGCAGCTCGCCCGGGGCGGGAGGAAACACCATATATTTT | CASSSPGAGGNTIYF
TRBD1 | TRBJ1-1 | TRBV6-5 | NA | TGTGCCAGCTACAGACCGGGACAGGGGGGTCTTGAAGCTTTCTTT | CASYRPGQGGLEAFF
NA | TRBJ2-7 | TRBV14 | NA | TGTGCCAGCAGCCGGGCGGGACAGCTCTACGAGCAGTACTTC | CASSRAGQLYEQYF
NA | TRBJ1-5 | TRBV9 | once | TGTGCCAGCAGCCCCAGGGCGGGGGCTGGTCAGCCCCAGCATTTT | CASSPRAGAGQPQHF
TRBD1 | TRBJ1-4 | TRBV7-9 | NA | TGTGCCAGCAGCGTTCAGGGGGCGGTTAATGAAAAACTGTTTTTT | CASSVQGAVNEKLFF
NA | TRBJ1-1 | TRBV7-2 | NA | TGTGCCAGCAGCCAAGGTCCGGGAGTGAACACTGAAGCTTTCTTT | CASSQGPGVNTEAFF
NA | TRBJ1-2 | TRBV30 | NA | TGTGCCTGGAAGAGGGTGAGCGTGGGTGGCTACACCTTC | CAWKRVSVGGYTF
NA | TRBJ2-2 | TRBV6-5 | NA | TGTGCCAGCAGACCAGGGGACACCGGGGAGCTGTTTTTT | CASRPGDTGELFF
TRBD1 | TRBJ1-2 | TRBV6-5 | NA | TGTGCCAGCAGTTACTTGAGGGACAGATTTTTGGGCTACACCTTC | CASSYLRDRFLGYTF
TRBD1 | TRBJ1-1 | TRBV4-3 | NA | TGCGCCAGCAGCCAAGATGTAGGGGGCTGGACTGAAGCTTTCTTT | CASSQDVGGWTEAFF
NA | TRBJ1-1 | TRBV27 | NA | TGTGCCAGCAGTTCCGCTGGGGGGGGCACTGAAGCTTTCTTT | CASSSAGGGTEAFF
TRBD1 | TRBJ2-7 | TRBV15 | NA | TGTGCCACCAGCACCCTTGGCGGGACAGGAAATATAGAGCAGTACTTC | CATSTLGGTGNIEQYF
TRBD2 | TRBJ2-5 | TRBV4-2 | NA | TGTGCCAGCAGCCAAGTGGTGGCTAGCGGGGGGCAAGAGACCCAGTACTTC | CASSQVVASGGQETQYF
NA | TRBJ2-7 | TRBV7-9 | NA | TGTGCCAGCAGCCCCAGGGAACTAACCTACGAGCAGTACTTC | CASSPRELTYEQYF
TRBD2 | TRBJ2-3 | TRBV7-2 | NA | TGTGCCAGCAGCTTAGCAGCGGGGACTAGCGGGGATCGAGCTACGCAGTATTTT | CASSLAAGTSGDRATQYF
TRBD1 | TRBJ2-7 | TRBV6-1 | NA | TGTGCCAGCAGTCTAGCAGGGGGATCTTACTACGAGCAGTACTTC | CASSLAGGSYYEQYF
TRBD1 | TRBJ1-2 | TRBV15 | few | TGTGCCACCAGCAGAGGTGGGACAGTCAAACCTCACTATGGCTACACCTTC | CATSRGGTVKPHYGYTF
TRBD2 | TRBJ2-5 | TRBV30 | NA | TGTGCCTGGACCCGGGGGGGAGAGACCCAGTACTTC | CAWTRGGETQYF
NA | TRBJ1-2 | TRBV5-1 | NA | TGCGCCAGCAGTCCCGGAACGACAGTGCAGTATGGCTACACCTTC | CASSPGTTVQYGYTF
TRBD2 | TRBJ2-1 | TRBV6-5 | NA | TGTGCCAGCAGTGGTAGCGGGGGATCCTACAATGAGCAGTTCTTC | CASSGSGGSYNEQFF
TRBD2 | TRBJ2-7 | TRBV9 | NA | TGTGCCAGCAGCTTGGGTAGCGGGACCACCTACGAGCAGTACTTC | CASSLGSGTTYEQYF
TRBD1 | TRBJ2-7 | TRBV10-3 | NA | TGTGCCATCAGGGAAAAACAGGGGTATACCTACGAGCAGTACTTC | CAIREKQGYTYEQYF
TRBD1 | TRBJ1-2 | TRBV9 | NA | TGTGCCAGCGGAAACAGGGGGCAAGCCTATGGCTACACCTTC | CASGNRGQAYGYTF
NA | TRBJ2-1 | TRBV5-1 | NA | TGCGCCAGCAGCTTGGTTCCGGGAAGCTCCTACAATGAGCAGTTCTTC | CASSLVPGSSYNEQFF
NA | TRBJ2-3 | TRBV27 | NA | TGTGCCAGCATCCTCCTAGCGAGCGGTACGCAGTATTTT | CASILLASGTQYF
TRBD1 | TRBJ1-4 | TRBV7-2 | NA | TGTGCCAGCAGCCTGGACAGGGGGCGGAATGAAAAACTGTTTTTT | CASSLDRGRNEKLFF
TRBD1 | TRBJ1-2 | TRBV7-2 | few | TGTGCCAGCAGCTTACCGCGGCAGGGGGCGCGTGGCTACACCTTC | CASSLPRQGARGYTF
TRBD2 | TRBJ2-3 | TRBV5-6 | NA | TGTGCCAGCAGCTTCCCTACAGCGGGGGGGAGGGCAGATACGCAGTATTTT | CASSFPTAGGRADTQYF
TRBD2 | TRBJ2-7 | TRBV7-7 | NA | TGTGCTAGCAGCTTAGAAGCGGGGGTGGGCGAGCAGTACTTC | CASSLEAGVGEQYF
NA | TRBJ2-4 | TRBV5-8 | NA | TGTGCCAGCAGCTTAGACAATGTTCAGTACTTC | CASSLDNVQYF
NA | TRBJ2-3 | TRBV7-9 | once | TGTGCCAGCAGGGGGGCGCTAGTTTTCCCATCACCCACAGATACGCAGTATTTT | CASRGALVFPSPTDTQYF
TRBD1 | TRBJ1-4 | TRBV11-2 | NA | TGTGCCAGCACCCAAGGACAGGGAACTAATGAAAAACTGTTTTTT | CASTQGQGTNEKLFF
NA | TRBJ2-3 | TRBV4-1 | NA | TGCGCCAGCAGCCAAGAAGGAGGGCTACCTAGCACAGATACGCAGTATTTT | CASSQEGGLPSTDTQYF
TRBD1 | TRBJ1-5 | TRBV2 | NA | TGTGCCAGCAGAACCGACAGGGACAATCAGCCCCAGCATTTT | CASRTDRDNQPQHF
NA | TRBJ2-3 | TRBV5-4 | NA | TGTGCCAGCAGCTTGGGGGAGGATACGCAGTATTTT | CASSLGEDTQYF
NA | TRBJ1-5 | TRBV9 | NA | TGTGCCAGCAGCGTAGACGCAGGGTCGAATCAGCCCCAGCATTTT | CASSVDAGSNQPQHF
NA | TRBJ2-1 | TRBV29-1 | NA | TGCAGCGTGGGGCGAATTCAGGGGCAGTTCTTC | CSVGRIQGQFF
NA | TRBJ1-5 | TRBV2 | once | TGTGCCAGCACAAGGGGCGCGTGGGATCAGCCCCAGCATTTT | CASTRGAWDQPQHF
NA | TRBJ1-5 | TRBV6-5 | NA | TGTGCCAGCAGCAGCGGGGTGACTGGTAATCAGCCCCAGCATTTT | CASSSGVTGNQPQHF
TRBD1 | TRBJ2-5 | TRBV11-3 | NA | TGTGCCAGCACCCCTGGGTTGGGACAGAAAGAGACCCAGTACTTC | CASTPGLGQKETQYF
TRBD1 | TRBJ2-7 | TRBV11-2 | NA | TGTGCCAGCAGCCCCTGGACAGGCCTGGGCGAGCAGTACTTC | CASSPWTGLGEQYF
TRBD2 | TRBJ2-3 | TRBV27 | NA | TGTGCCAGCAGTCCCATAGGGACTAGCGGGGGATCCACGCAGTATTTT | CASSPIGTSGGSTQYF
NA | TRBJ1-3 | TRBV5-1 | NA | TGCGCCAGCAAGGGAGGGACTTCTGGAAACACCATATATTTT | CASKGGTSGNTIYF
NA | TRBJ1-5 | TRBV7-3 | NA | TGTGCCAGCAGCTTAACGACAGAGCAGCCCCAGCATTTT | CASSLTTEQPQHF